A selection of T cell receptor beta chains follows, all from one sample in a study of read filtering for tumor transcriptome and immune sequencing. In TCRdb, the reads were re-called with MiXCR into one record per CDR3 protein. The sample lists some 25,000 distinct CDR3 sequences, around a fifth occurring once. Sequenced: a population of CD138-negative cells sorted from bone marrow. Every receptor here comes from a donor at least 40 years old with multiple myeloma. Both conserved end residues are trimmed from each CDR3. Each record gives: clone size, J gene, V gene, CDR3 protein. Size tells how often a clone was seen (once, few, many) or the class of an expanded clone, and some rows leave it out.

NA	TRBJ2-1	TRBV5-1	ASSLRPSGRGNEQF
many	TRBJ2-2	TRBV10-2	ASITPGLAANTGELF
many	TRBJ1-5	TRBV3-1	ASSQGGTASNQPQH
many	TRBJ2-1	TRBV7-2	ASSLGLATNNEQF
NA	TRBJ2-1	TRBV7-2	ASSLAAGGPGF
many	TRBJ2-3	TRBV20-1	SASTLAGESDTQY
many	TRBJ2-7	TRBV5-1	ASSLGTGQVYEQY
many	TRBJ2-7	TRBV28	ASNGLSYEQY
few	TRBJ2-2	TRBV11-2	ASSPLRPGPGELF
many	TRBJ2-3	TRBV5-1	ASSLGQGRADTQY
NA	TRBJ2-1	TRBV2	ASSAGTRGPYNEQF
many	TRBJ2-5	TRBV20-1	SASFLSETQY
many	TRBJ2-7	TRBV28	ASSLYLAGGSYPSYEQY
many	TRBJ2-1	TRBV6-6	ASATGTGNDEQF
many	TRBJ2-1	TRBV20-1	SASRALINEQF
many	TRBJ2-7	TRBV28	ASSLSRAYEQY
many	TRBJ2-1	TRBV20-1	SARVRANSYNEQF
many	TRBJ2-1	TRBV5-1	ASREGLAGGSEQF
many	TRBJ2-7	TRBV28	ASRYNLAGAYEQY
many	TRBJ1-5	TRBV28	ASSPNMAGFGGNQPQH
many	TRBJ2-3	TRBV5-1	ASSFRGLAGSADTQY
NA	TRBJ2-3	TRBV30	AWSLGSGADTRY
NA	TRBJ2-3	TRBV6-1	ASIMAGSPDYTDTQY
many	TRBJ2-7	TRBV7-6	ASSLRGQGYEQY
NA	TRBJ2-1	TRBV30	AWTSGSWYEQF
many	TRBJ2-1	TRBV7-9	ASSLGEGIYPQF
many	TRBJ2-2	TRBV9	ASSVAISRNTGELF
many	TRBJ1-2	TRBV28	ASRPLDRGNYGYT
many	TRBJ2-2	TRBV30	AWDPGQGGGELF
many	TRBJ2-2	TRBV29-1	SGETGGDTGELF
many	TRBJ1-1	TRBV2	ASSEVAGGFGNTEAF
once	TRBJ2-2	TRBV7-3	ASSLTGTSTWGLF
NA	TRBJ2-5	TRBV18	AGSPQGLKTQY
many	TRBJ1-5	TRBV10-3	AISRDGLNQPQH
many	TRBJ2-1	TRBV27	ASRKGTSGITSSYNEQF
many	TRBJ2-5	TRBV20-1	SARTGQETQY
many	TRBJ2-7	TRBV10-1	ASSEKISYEQY
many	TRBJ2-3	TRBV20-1	SARRRVDTQY
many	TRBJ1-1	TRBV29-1	VSREGLSTEAF
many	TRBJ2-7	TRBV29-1	SVAVAYEQY
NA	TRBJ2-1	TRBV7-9	ASSLLAQYSEQF
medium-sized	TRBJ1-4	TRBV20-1	SARDDDRGGEKLF
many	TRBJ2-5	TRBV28	ASSSDQGNQETQY
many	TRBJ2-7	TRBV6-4	ASSCREVAYEQY
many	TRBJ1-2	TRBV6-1	ASSETPRTKGYT
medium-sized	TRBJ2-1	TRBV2	ASSPRMIAQF